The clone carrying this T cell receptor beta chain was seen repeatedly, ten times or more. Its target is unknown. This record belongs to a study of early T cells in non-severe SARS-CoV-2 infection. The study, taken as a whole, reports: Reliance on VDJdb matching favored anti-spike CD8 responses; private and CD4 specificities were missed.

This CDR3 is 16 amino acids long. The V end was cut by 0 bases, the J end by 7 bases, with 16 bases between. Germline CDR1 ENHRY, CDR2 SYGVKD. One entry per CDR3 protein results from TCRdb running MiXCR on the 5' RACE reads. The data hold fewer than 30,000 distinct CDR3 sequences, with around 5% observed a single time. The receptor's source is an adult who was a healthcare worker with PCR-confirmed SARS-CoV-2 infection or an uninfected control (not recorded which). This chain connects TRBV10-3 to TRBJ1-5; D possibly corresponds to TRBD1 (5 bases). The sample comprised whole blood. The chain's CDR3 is CAISESGTSPGQPQHF. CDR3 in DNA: TGTGCCATCAGTGAGTCGGGGACCTCCCCGGGACAGCCCCAGCATTTT.